This entry lists 15 T cell receptor beta chains sequenced from one sample in a study of CXCR3-negative and CXCR3-positive naive CD8 T cells. TRB cDNA libraries were made by UMI-labeled 5' RACE. TCRdb derives one entry per CDR3 protein from the 5' RACE reads, leaving out DNA. The sample totals fewer than 95,000 distinct CDR3 sequences. Specimen: naive CXCR3- CD8+ T cells from blood. Subset specified: CD45RO-CCR7+CD27+CD95- naive CD8+ T cells lacking CXCR3 (TNR3-). These receptors were collected from a human donor in good health. Some clones in this sample may be carry-over from other donors' samples.

The chain uses TRBV20-1 and TRBJ2-2; TCRdb's assignment of TRBD1 cannot be checked, as there is no DNA. The CDR3 spans 15 residues. Germline loops: CDR1 DFQATT, CDR2 SNEGSKA (reference sequence). CDR3: CSVPPGTGRAGELFF.

V is TRBV6-5 and J is TRBJ2-1; the D gene TCRdb calls, TRBD2, cannot be checked with no DNA. Germline V gene data show CDR1 as MNHEY and CDR2 as SVGAGI. The CDR3 contains 16 residues. The CDR3 region is CASSYSPAGGNNEQFF.

J is TRBJ1-2 and V is TRBV27; the D gene TCRdb calls, TRBD1, cannot be checked with no DNA. The CDR3 loop spans 13 amino acids. The germline gives CDR1 MNHEY, CDR2 SMNVEV (reference sequence). The CDR3 spells CASTNDRVYGYTF.

V and J are TRBV29-1 and TRBJ2-1; TCRdb indicates TRBD1, and absent DNA this call remains unverified. Germline V gene sequence: CDR1 SQVTM, CDR2 ANQGSEA. The CDR3 has 14 residues. The chain's CDR3 is CSVIGHSSYNEQFF.

The V gene is TRBV20-1, the J gene TRBJ2-7; without DNA, the TCRdb call of TRBD1 cannot be checked. This CDR3 region has 15 residues. The V gene's germline CDR1 is DFQATT and CDR2 SNEGSKA (reference sequence). The CDR3: CSAQRTGDPSYEQYF.

The chain combines TRBV29-1 with TRBJ1-2. CDR1 and CDR2 (germline): SQVTM, ANQGSEA. This CDR3 has 12 residues. The CDR3 sequence is CSVKGANYGYTF.

V usage is TRBV6-5 and J usage is TRBJ1-1; lacking DNA, the TRBD1 call made by TCRdb goes unchecked. CDR1 MNHEY and CDR2 SVGAGI come from the germline V gene. The CDR3 spans 15 residues. CDR3 sequence reads: CASSPSGQVYTEAFF.

The chain uses TRBV5-6 and TRBJ2-1. Germline assignment: CDR1 SGHDT and CDR2 YYEEEE. CDR3 length: 13 amino acids. This CDR3 is CASSFNPDLGQFF.

The V and J genes are TRBV6-6 and TRBJ1-1. The CDR3 has 12 residues. Germline CDR1 reads MNHNY; CDR2 reads SVGAGI (reference sequence). CDR3 sequence reads: CASSYRGSQAFF.

This rearrangement joins TRBV29-1 to TRBJ2-7; the D call of TRBD2 rests on TCRdb alone, since no DNA is present to check it. Germline CDR1 reads SQVTM; CDR2 reads ANQGSEA. CDR3 size: 15 residues. The chain's CDR3 is CSVEYKASGAYEQYF.

The rearrangement uses TRBV9 and TRBJ2-1. Germline V gene sequence: CDR1 SGDLS, CDR2 YYNGEE. The CDR3 is 13 amino acids. The chain's CDR3 is CASSVGTGNEQFF.

V and J are TRBV28 and TRBJ2-1; the D call from TCRdb, TRBD1, cannot be confirmed without DNA. This CDR3 is built from 13 residues. The germline V gene encodes CDR1 MDHEN and CDR2 SYDVKM. This CDR3 reads CASSEDRGDEQFF.

The chain carries TRBV11-2 and TRBJ2-1; TCRdb designates TRBD2, a call that cannot be tested without DNA. Germline V CDR1 and CDR2: SGHAT, FQNNGV. The length of the CDR3 is 14 residues. CDR3 region: CASSFSGSYNEQFF.

The rearrangement joins TRBV7-9 to TRBJ2-3; TCRdb reports TRBD1, a call that lacks DNA to check it against. Per germline, CDR1 SEHNR and CDR2 FQNEAQ (reference sequence). The CDR3 is 14 residues long. CDR3 region: CASSLGPVQDTQYF.

J is TRBJ2-1 and V is TRBV12-3 or TRBV12-4. This CDR3 contains 15 residues. The CDR3 sequence is CASSLDGGSYNEQFF.